This T cell receptor beta chain was sequenced for a study of blood T cell repertoires in COVID-19. As for the study in general: Acute and convalescent COVID-19 samples came from the United States, Italy and Spain. Sources were T cells, B-cell-depleted T cells, or PBMCs; the material itself was cDNA or gDNA.

Under the authors' procedure: Quantification of nucleated cells was approximated via reference gene primer amplification. The method was immunoSEQ multiplex PCR; TCRdb's version includes in-frame clones alone and lacks a portion of them. For V, J and clone size, that table is used; D and trimming come from the DNA. The table shows some 130,000 clones, with roughly 90% occurring only once. This CDR3 has 16 amino acids. J was trimmed by 8 bases and V by 4 bases; bases with no gene match: 13. Per germline, CDR1 KGHDR and CDR2 SFDVKD. Material for sequencing was peripheral blood. The chain has TRBV24-1 and TRBJ2-1; 7 bases line up with TRBD1. This TCR was sampled from an older man with active COVID-19. In DNA, the CDR3 is TGTGCCACCAGTGACCCCGGACAGGCGAAGACGGATGAGCAGTTCTTC. The encoded protein is CATSDPGQAKTDEQFF.